These T cell receptor beta chains were read from a single sample in a study of preoperative IRX-2 immunotherapy in early breast cancer. Only in-frame clones appear in the TCRdb table, and some are missing; sequencing was by immunoSEQ multiplex PCR. The sample lists some 22,000 clones; approximately 95% were seen once. The source material was tumor tissue, sampled after IRX-2 immunotherapy. Receptor source: a human donor with breast cancer. The CDR3 runs from the conserved cysteine through the conserved F or W. Fields, in order: D gene, clone size, V gene, J gene, CDR3 protein, CDR3 DNA. D genes are given only for firm matches. Size is stated for part of the rows, as once, few or many counts, or as a class when the clone is expanded.

d_gene: .; abundance: .; v_gene: TRBV7-9; j_gene: TRBJ1-5; CDR3aa: CASSLEDGDYSNQPQHF; CDR3nt: TGTGCCAGCAGCTTAGAGGACGGTGATTATAGCAATCAGCCCCAGCATTTT
d_gene: TRBD1; abundance: few; v_gene: TRBV19; j_gene: TRBJ2-3; CDR3aa: CASSTPEDRRSHYSTDTQYF; CDR3nt: TGTGCCAGTAGTACCCCGGAGGACAGGCGGAGCCACTATAGCACAGATACGCAGTATTTT
d_gene: .; abundance: .; v_gene: TRBV7-2; j_gene: TRBJ2-5; CDR3aa: CASSLGQGRAGKTQYF; CDR3nt: TGTGCCAGCAGCTTAGGACAGGGGAGGGCTGGAAAGACCCAGTACTTC
d_gene: TRBD2; abundance: few; v_gene: TRBV6-4; j_gene: TRBJ2-1; CDR3aa: CASSDSAAGGGNEQFF; CDR3nt: TGTGCCAGCAGTGACTCTGCGGCGGGGGGTGGTAATGAGCAGTTCTTC
d_gene: TRBD1; abundance: .; v_gene: TRBV6-6; j_gene: TRBJ2-7; CDR3aa: CASSYPGQGDEQYF; CDR3nt: TGTGCCAGCAGTTACCCCGGACAGGGAGACGAGCAGTACTTC
d_gene: .; abundance: once; v_gene: TRBV5-6; j_gene: TRBJ2-7; CDR3aa: CASSLGRYEQYF; CDR3nt: TGTGCCAGCAGCTTGGGTCGGTACGAGCAGTACTTC
d_gene: .; abundance: .; v_gene: TRBV27; j_gene: TRBJ1-1; CDR3aa: CASSFSGHFPMNTEAFF; CDR3nt: TGTGCCAGCAGTTTTTCCGGACATTTCCCTATGAACACTGAAGCTTTCTTT
d_gene: .; abundance: .; v_gene: TRBV4-1; j_gene: TRBJ2-7; CDR3aa: CASSLQGNIYEQYF; CDR3nt: TGCGCCAGCAGCTTACAGGGTAACATCTACGAGCAGTACTTC
d_gene: .; abundance: .; v_gene: TRBV10-3; j_gene: TRBJ1-1; CDR3aa: CAISESQDLNTEAFF; CDR3nt: TGTGCCATCAGTGAGTCACAGGATCTGAACACTGAAGCTTTCTTT
d_gene: .; abundance: .; v_gene: TRBV9; j_gene: TRBJ2-1; CDR3aa: CASSHASTPYNEQFF; CDR3nt: TGTGCCAGCAGCCACGCTAGTACCCCATACAATGAGCAGTTCTTC
d_gene: .; abundance: .; v_gene: TRBV5-1; j_gene: TRBJ2-1; CDR3aa: CASSTSPGSYNEQFF; CDR3nt: TGCGCCAGCAGCACATCACCTGGGAGCTACAATGAGCAGTTCTTC
d_gene: TRBD2; abundance: .; v_gene: TRBV27; j_gene: TRBJ2-1; CDR3aa: CASSQRTSGYNEQFF; CDR3nt: TGTGCCAGCAGCCAAAGGACTAGCGGATACAATGAGCAGTTCTTC
d_gene: TRBD2; abundance: .; v_gene: TRBV19; j_gene: TRBJ2-7; CDR3aa: CASSIRRGGYEQYF; CDR3nt: TGTGCCAGTAGTATTCGGCGGGGGGGGTACGAGCAGTACTTC
d_gene: TRBD1; abundance: .; v_gene: TRBV9; j_gene: TRBJ1-2; CDR3aa: CASSVSGQAYGYTF; CDR3nt: TGTGCCAGCAGCGTTTCCGGACAGGCTTATGGCTACACCTTC
d_gene: TRBD2; abundance: .; v_gene: TRBV4-1; j_gene: TRBJ2-7; CDR3aa: CASSQLRTSGDTYEQYF; CDR3nt: TGCGCCAGCAGCCAGCTTCGAACTAGCGGCGATACCTACGAGCAGTACTTC
d_gene: .; abundance: once; v_gene: TRBV29-1; j_gene: TRBJ1-1; CDR3aa: CSVAASYTEAFF; CDR3nt: TGCAGCGTCGCAGCGTCTTACACTGAAGCTTTCTTT
d_gene: TRBD1; abundance: .; v_gene: TRBV7-9; j_gene: TRBJ2-7; CDR3aa: CASSLGGGTGNSYEQYF; CDR3nt: TGTGCCAGCAGCTTAGGCGGCGGGACAGGGAACTCCTACGAGCAGTACTTC
d_gene: TRBD1; abundance: .; v_gene: TRBV14; j_gene: TRBJ2-2; CDR3aa: CASSQNYAGGSLPGELFF; CDR3nt: TGTGCCAGCAGCCAAAACTACGCAGGGGGATCTTTACCCGGGGAGCTGTTTTTT
d_gene: TRBD1; abundance: once; v_gene: TRBV7-8; j_gene: TRBJ1-5; CDR3aa: CASSLEGASNQPQHF; CDR3nt: TGTGCCAGCAGCTTAGAGGGGGCAAGCAATCAGCCCCAGCATTTT
d_gene: .; abundance: .; v_gene: TRBV14; j_gene: TRBJ1-2; CDR3aa: CASSQDWKGLYGYTF; CDR3nt: TGTGCCAGCAGCCAAGATTGGAAGGGCCTCTATGGCTACACCTTC
d_gene: TRBD2; abundance: .; v_gene: TRBV6-4; j_gene: TRBJ2-3; CDR3aa: CASSVGTSGRTDTQYF; CDR3nt: TGTGCCAGCAGTGTCGGGACTAGCGGGAGGACAGATACGCAGTATTTT
d_gene: .; abundance: .; v_gene: TRBV9; j_gene: TRBJ2-7; CDR3aa: CASSEGGGEATYEQYF; CDR3nt: TGTGCCAGCAGCGAGGGAGGCGGGGAGGCGACCTACGAGCAGTACTTC
d_gene: .; abundance: .; v_gene: TRBV15; j_gene: TRBJ2-2; CDR3aa: CATSRDKGRRNTGELFF; CDR3nt: TGTGCCACCAGCAGGGACAAGGGGCGACGGAACACCGGGGAGCTGTTTTTT
d_gene: .; abundance: .; v_gene: TRBV5-4; j_gene: TRBJ2-7; CDR3aa: CASSLHRGSYEQYF; CDR3nt: TGTGCCAGCAGCTTGCATCGGGGCTCCTACGAGCAGTACTTC
d_gene: .; abundance: once; v_gene: TRBV19; j_gene: TRBJ1-6; CDR3aa: CASSMAQIYNSPLHF; CDR3nt: TGTGCCAGTAGTATGGCACAGATTTATAATTCACCCCTCCACTTT
d_gene: TRBD2; abundance: once; v_gene: TRBV5-1; j_gene: TRBJ2-7; CDR3aa: CASSGGLAAYEQYF; CDR3nt: TGCGCCAGCAGCGGGGGACTAGCGGCCTACGAGCAGTACTTC
d_gene: .; abundance: once; v_gene: TRBV7-2; j_gene: TRBJ2-1; CDR3aa: CASSLWGIEQFF; CDR3nt: TGTGCCAGCAGCTTGTGGGGTATTGAGCAGTTCTTC
d_gene: TRBD1; abundance: .; v_gene: TRBV7-3; j_gene: TRBJ1-1; CDR3aa: CASSLTGGNTEAFF; CDR3nt: TGTGCCAGCAGCCTGACAGGGGGTAACACTGAAGCTTTCTTT
d_gene: TRBD1; abundance: .; v_gene: TRBV7-3; j_gene: TRBJ2-7; CDR3aa: CASSLYPDAPGQRIYEQYF; CDR3nt: TGTGCCAGCAGCTTATATCCCGACGCACCGGGACAGCGCATCTACGAGCAGTACTTC
d_gene: .; abundance: .; v_gene: TRBV5-1; j_gene: TRBJ2-7; CDR3aa: CASSLVGGLEQYF; CDR3nt: TGCGCCAGCAGCTTGGTGGGGGGGCTCGAGCAGTACTTC
d_gene: .; abundance: .; v_gene: TRBV5-1; j_gene: TRBJ2-3; CDR3aa: CASSLASGSTDTQYF; CDR3nt: TGCGCCAGCAGCTTGGCAAGTGGTAGCACAGATACGCAGTATTTT
d_gene: TRBD2; abundance: .; v_gene: TRBV7-3; j_gene: TRBJ2-7; CDR3aa: CASSQSPSGSRVGQYF; CDR3nt: TGTGCCAGCAGTCAGTCGCCTAGCGGGTCGCGTGTTGGGCAGTACTTC
d_gene: TRBD2; abundance: .; v_gene: TRBV18; j_gene: TRBJ2-1; CDR3aa: CASSPQSGDLNEQFF; CDR3nt: TGTGCCAGCTCACCCCAAAGCGGGGACTTAAATGAGCAGTTCTTC
d_gene: TRBD2; abundance: .; v_gene: TRBV6-5; j_gene: TRBJ2-5; CDR3aa: CASRRLAGGLETQYF; CDR3nt: TGTGCCAGCCGACGACTAGCGGGGGGGCTAGAGACCCAGTACTTC
d_gene: .; abundance: .; v_gene: TRBV6-5; j_gene: TRBJ2-1; CDR3aa: CASSYSLLVNEQFF; CDR3nt: TGTGCCAGCAGTTACTCGTTACTAGTCAATGAGCAGTTCTTC
d_gene: TRBD2; abundance: .; v_gene: TRBV7-6; j_gene: TRBJ2-3; CDR3aa: CASSPSAGGSFKTITDTQYF; CDR3nt: TGTGCCAGCAGCCCCAGCGCGGGGGGGAGTTTTAAAACCATCACAGATACGCAGTATTTT
d_gene: .; abundance: .; v_gene: TRBV5-1; j_gene: TRBJ1-4; CDR3aa: CASSLGTSTGTNEKLFF; CDR3nt: TGCGCCAGCAGCTTGGGAACCTCCACAGGGACTAATGAAAAACTGTTTTTT
d_gene: .; abundance: .; v_gene: TRBV15; j_gene: TRBJ1-3; CDR3aa: CATSRDLPGNTIYF; CDR3nt: TGTGCCACCAGCAGAGATCTTCCCGGAAACACCATATATTTT
d_gene: .; abundance: .; v_gene: TRBV14; j_gene: TRBJ2-3; CDR3aa: CASSQSGGGPDTQYF; CDR3nt: TGTGCCAGCAGCCAATCCGGAGGGGGCCCAGATACGCAGTATTTT
d_gene: TRBD1; abundance: .; v_gene: TRBV6-1; j_gene: TRBJ1-1; CDR3aa: CASTGGAGGNTEAFF; CDR3nt: TGTGCCAGCACGGGAGGGGCAGGGGGGAACACTGAAGCTTTCTTT
d_gene: TRBD2; abundance: once; v_gene: TRBV10-1; j_gene: TRBJ2-5; CDR3aa: CASLLAGGRKSGTQYF; CDR3nt: TGCGCCAGCCTACTAGCGGGAGGGCGGAAGAGTGGGACCCAGTACTTC
d_gene: TRBD2; abundance: .; v_gene: TRBV10-3; j_gene: TRBJ2-7; CDR3aa: CAISGSGTSGSISYEQYF; CDR3nt: TGTGCCATCAGTGGCTCCGGGACTAGCGGGTCTATCTCCTACGAGCAGTACTTC
d_gene: .; abundance: .; v_gene: TRBV9; j_gene: TRBJ1-2; CDR3aa: CASSVEGIGAYGYTF; CDR3nt: TGTGCCAGCAGCGTAGAGGGGATAGGGGCCTATGGCTACACCTTC
d_gene: TRBD1; abundance: .; v_gene: TRBV10-3; j_gene: TRBJ1-2; CDR3aa: CAILQGPGTLHYGYTF; CDR3nt: TGTGCCATTCTACAGGGGCCGGGGACCCTCCACTATGGCTACACCTTC
d_gene: .; abundance: once; v_gene: TRBV29-1; j_gene: TRBJ1-2; CDR3aa: CSVGAEYGYTF; CDR3nt: TGCAGCGTTGGGGCAGAGTATGGCTACACCTTC